A selection of T cell receptor beta chains follows, all from one sample in a study of shared clonotypes between healthy human individuals. The protocol was immunoSEQ multiplex PCR, while the TCRdb copy is restricted to in-frame clones and leaves out a portion. The sample carries 560,000 or so clones, roughly 96% recorded once. The specimen was naive CD8+ T cells sorted from blood. All receptors derive from a woman aged 25-40 years in good health. The CDR3 runs from the conserved cysteine through the conserved F or W. The D gene is left open where the match is weak. Expanded clones are given a class, and other clones once, few, many or no size at all.

J gene | V gene | D gene | clone size | CDR3 protein
TRBJ2-7 | TRBV10-3 | TRBD1 | . | CAIIRRQGMGEQYF
TRBJ2-3 | TRBV27 | . | . | CASRTGPVAPDTQYF
TRBJ1-2 | TRBV4-1 | TRBD1 | . | CASSHRGTGGWGYTF
TRBJ2-1 | TRBV4-2 | TRBD2 | . | CASSQTPSGRGDEQFF
TRBJ2-7 | TRBV11-2 | . | once | CASSKARLTSYEQYF
TRBJ2-5 | TRBV15 | TRBD2 | . | CATGFAGGVETQYF
TRBJ2-7 | TRBV7-9 | . | . | CASSPDFYEQYF
TRBJ2-2 | TRBV28 | TRBD2 | . | CASSVLGLAGGNTGELFF
TRBJ2-1 | TRBV4-1 | TRBD2 | . | CASSPKLAGAIDEQFF
TRBJ2-1 | TRBV5-1 | . | . | CASSFGGEQFF
TRBJ2-1 | TRBV27 | . | . | CASSLNRPYNEQFF
TRBJ1-2 | TRBV27 | . | . | CASSSKEDTPYGYTF
TRBJ2-2 | TRBV7-6 | TRBD1 | . | CASSTLTGGVVTGELFF
TRBJ2-3 | TRBV7-9 | . | . | CASSSSKRAAGDTQYF
TRBJ2-7 | TRBV28 | . | . | CASSPLIGSYEQYF
TRBJ1-5 | TRBV25-1 | TRBD1 | . | CASSPPGQGHQPQHF
TRBJ2-2 | TRBV7-7 | . | . | CASSLVGGARGELFF
TRBJ2-7 | TRBV5-1 | . | . | CASSPYRGPYEQYF
TRBJ2-7 | TRBV13 | TRBD1 | . | CASSKQAGTGASYEQYF
TRBJ2-2 | TRBV7-8 | . | once | CASSLGPETGMTYTGELFF
TRBJ2-2 | TRBV5-1 | . | . | CASSEDDGVNDAGELFF
TRBJ1-2 | TRBV30 | . | . | CACTQGGGFSYTF
TRBJ2-3 | TRBV14 | . | once | CASSPVSTDTQYF
TRBJ2-1 | TRBV7-6 | TRBD2 | . | CASSLGTSGNNEQFF
TRBJ2-7 | TRBV6-1 | . | . | CASSVAFFSYEQYF
TRBJ2-5 | TRBV7-9 | . | . | CASSLGGIETQYF
TRBJ1-1 | TRBV5-1 | TRBD1 | . | CASSPGGTEAFF
TRBJ2-7 | TRBV7-8 | TRBD1 | . | CASSDRVTSEQYF
TRBJ2-1 | TRBV11-2 | . | once | CASSLGRNEQFF